This T cell receptor beta chain comes out of a study of graft-versus-host responses after intestinal transplantation. Study results and limitations: GvH clones were identified in recipient marrow, with some first appearing in ileum or blood. Early HvG declines after transplant were associated with peak circulating GvH clone levels.

Assay used: immunoSEQ multiplex PCR; TCRdb lists only in-frame clones, some missing. The data contain about 97,000 clones, roughly 89% of them singletons. On this clone: Its cognate antigen is unknown.

Trimming at V came to 5 bases and at J to 6 bases, leaving 13 bases not matched to a gene. The CDR3 is 16 residues long. CDR1 and CDR2 from the germline V gene are SGHTA and FQGTGA. The receptor comes from a human donor who was the organ donor for an intestinal transplant. The genes are TRBV7-3 and TRBJ1-2, with 9 positions matching TRBD1. The source was unstimulated CD4+ T cells sorted from spleen or lymph node cells, collected before transplant. The CDR3 here is CASSPGQGPWFDGYTF. Here the CDR3 DNA reads TGTGCCAGCAGCCCGGGACAGGGACCCTGGTTTGATGGCTACACCTTC.